A single sample gave rise to the 23 T cell receptor beta chains below, sequenced in a study of PD-L1 blockade in urothelial cancer. Time point given: peripheral blood 6 weeks after treatment start. Clones were read by immunoSEQ multiplex PCR, and TCRdb kept only the in-frame ones, dropping some. The top ten clones hold 3% to 4.5% of a sample with more than 90,000 clones, more than 85% of them seen once. This specimen consisted of PBMCs, obtained around atezolizumab (anti-PD-L1) treatment. The source is a man between 60 and 70 years old with urothelial cancer.

J is TRBJ2-1 and V is TRBV9, with TRBD2 matching over 8 bases. Looked up from germline, CDR1 is SGDLS and CDR2 is YYNGEE. The CDR3 is 15 residues long. V lost 0 bases to trimming and J lost 4 bases; unmatched junction nucleotides: 3. CDR3 region: CASSVGASGYNEQFF. In nucleotides, the CDR3 is TGTGCCAGCAGCGTAGGGGCTAGCGGGTACAATGAGCAGTTCTTC.

This sequence joins TRBV2 and TRBJ2-2, with 8 bases aligning to TRBD1. V was clipped by 3 bases and J by 1 base; unmatched bases: 4. This CDR3 is built from 16 residues. Germline CDR1 and CDR2: SNHLY and FYNNEI. In nucleotides, the CDR3 is TGTGCCAGCAGTGAGCAGGGGGCGCGGAACACCGGGGAGCTGTTTTTT. Amino acid sequence: CASSEQGARNTGELFF. Supplemented by reference TRBV2 and TRBJ2-2, the full variable domain reads EPEVTQTPSHQVTQMGQEVILRCVPISNHLYFYWYRQILGQKVEFLVSFYNNEISEKSEIFDDQFSVERPDGSNFTLKIRSTKLEDSAMYFCASSEQGARNTGELFFGEGSRLTVL.

The rearrangement uses TRBV11-3 and TRBJ2-7; 9 bases agree with TRBD2. Germline V gene lookup returns CDR1 SGHNT and CDR2 YENEEA. V was pared by 1 base and J by 7 bases, with 2 bases of the junction left unmatched. The CDR3 runs 13 residues. The CDR3 sequence is CASSLVAGAEQYF. The CDR3 nucleotides read TGTGCCAGCAGCTTAGTAGCGGGGGCGGAGCAGTACTTC.

This chain uses TRBV6-6 with TRBJ2-2; tentative D call: TRBD1 (6 bases). Germline lookup yields CDR1 MNHNY and CDR2 SVGAGI (reference sequence). The germline V and J ends were trimmed by 4 bases and 0 bases, with 9 bases remaining between them. The CDR3 runs 15 residues. The CDR3 loop is CASSSGQPNTGELFF. In DNA, the CDR3 is TGTGCCAGCAGTTCAGGACAGCCGAACACCGGGGAGCTGTTTTTT.

V and J are TRBV4-3 and TRBJ2-7; TRBD2 matches 7 bases. Germline assignment: CDR1 LGHNA and CDR2 YSLEER. With V trimmed by 1 base and J by 1 base, 7 bases remained unmatched. There are 16 residues in the CDR3. The CDR3 spells CASSQGPSGVSYEQYF. The CDR3 bases are TGCGCCAGCAGCCAAGGGCCAAGCGGGGTTTCCTACGAGCAGTACTTC.

The chain links TRBV14 to TRBJ1-2; possible D gene TRBD1, 5 bases. CDR1 is SGHDN, CDR2 FVKESK, per germline. V lost 1 base and J lost 0, with 12 bases in between. The CDR3 has 16 amino acids. The CDR3 DNA reads TGTGCCAGCAGCCAAGTAGTTCAGGGAACTAACTATGGCTACACCTTC. This sequence encodes CASSQVVQGTNYGYTF.

The CDR3: CASSPPGQVLSGANVLTF. CDR3 nucleotides: TGTGCCAGCTCACCACCGGGACAGGTACTCTCTGGGGCCAACGTCCTGACTTTC. This sequence joins TRBV18 and TRBJ2-6; 8 bases map to TRBD1. V lost 0 bases and J lost 0; bases outside the gene matches: 4. Germline loops: CDR1 KGHSH, CDR2 LQKENI. The CDR3 contains 18 residues.

The chain has TRBV6-5 and TRBJ1-2; 8 bases map to TRBD1. The CDR3 runs 13 residues. Germline V CDR1 and CDR2: MNHEY, SVGAGI. After removal of 2 bases from V and 8 bases from J, the junction contained 4 bases not matched to a gene. CDR3 DNA sequence: TGTGCCAGCAGTTACCTGGACAGGGTAGGCTACACCTTC. Translating it yields CASSYLDRVGYTF.

V gene TRBV5-6 combines with J gene TRBJ2-5; D is perhaps TRBD2 (5 bases). V lost 2 bases and J lost 0, with 8 bases in between. Germline CDR1 reads SGHDT; CDR2 reads YYEEEE. The CDR3 totals 14 residues. The CDR3 DNA sequence: TGTGCCAGCAGCTTTTCGGGGAACCAAGAGACCCAGTACTTC. Translated: CASSFSGNQETQYF.

V and J are TRBV7-3 and TRBJ2-2; the D gene is possibly TRBD2 (6 bases). The CDR3 runs to 17 residues. V lost 1 base, J lost 0 bases, and 12 bases lay in between. CDR1 and CDR2 (germline): SGHTA, FQGTGA. Here the CDR3 DNA reads TGTGCCAGCAGCTTAATGGGACTGGGAGCGAACACCGGGGAGCTGTTTTTT. It translates to CASSLMGLGANTGELFF. The full variable domain, its missing parts supplied by reference TRBV7-3 and TRBJ2-2, is GAGVSQTPSNKVTEKGKYVELRCDPISGHTALYWYRQSLGQGPEFLIYFQGTGAADDSGLPNDRFFAVRPEGSVSTLKIQRTERGDSAVYLCASSLMGLGANTGELFFGEGSRLTVL.

The chain uses TRBV6-1 and TRBJ2-5; tentatively, D is TRBD1 (7 bases). Germline V lookup: CDR1 MNHNS, CDR2 SASEGT. V was clipped by 4 bases and J by 5 bases, with 14 bases between them. CDR3 size: 14 residues. The CDR3 region is CASSAQGGPETQYF. Written as DNA, the CDR3 is TGTGCCAGCAGTGCTCAGGGGGGCCCGGAGACCCAGTACTTC.

A single count supports this clone. This chain links TRBV5-4 with TRBJ1-4; no definite D call. The CDR3 spans 15 residues. In germline, CDR1 is SGHNT, CDR2 YYREEE (reference sequence). The V gene lost 5 bases and the J gene lost 0 bases, with 11 bases spanning the gap. CDR3 coding DNA: TGTGCCAGCAGGGATGAGGATGCAACTAATGAAAAACTGTTTTTT. Protein product: CASRDEDATNEKLFF.

The genes are TRBV7-3 and TRBJ2-4; 12 positions match TRBD2. The CDR3 spans 15 residues. From germline, CDR1 is SGHTA and CDR2 FQGTGA. V lost 5 bases and J lost 8; bases outside the gene matches: 7. The CDR3 DNA reads as TGTGCCAGCAGCACCAGACTAGCGGGAGAGTACATTCAGTACTTC. This codes for CASSTRLAGEYIQYF.

This clone was seen only once. The chain has TRBV29-1 and TRBJ2-1; TRBD1 is a possible D gene (5 bases). This CDR3 is 12 amino acids long. Germline V lookup: CDR1 SQVTM, CDR2 ANQGSEA. V dropped 2 bases and J dropped 8 bases, with 10 bases sitting between them. CDR3 nucleotide sequence: TGCAGCGTTGAAAGGGGTTGGGATGAGCAGTTCTTC. Translating gives CSVERGWDEQFF.

This clone has a single count. The V gene is TRBV7-2, the J gene TRBJ1-2; no clear D. V shed 1 base and J shed 6 bases, with 9 bases lying between them. The CDR3 sequence is 13 residues long. The germline gives CDR1 SGHTA, CDR2 FQGNSA. CDR3 sequence (DNA): TGTGCCAGCAGCTTAGTATGGCAAGATGGCTACACCTTC. Translated: CASSLVWQDGYTF.

CDR3 nucleotide sequence: TGTGCCAGCAGTTACGGCCCGAATTATCAAGAGACCCAGTACTTC. This codes for CASSYGPNYQETQYF. This chain connects TRBV6-5 to TRBJ2-5; D gene uncertain. The V and J ends lost 2 bases and 2 bases respectively, with 12 bases between them. This CDR3 is 15 amino acids long. Germline-derived CDR1 and CDR2 are MNHEY and SVGAGI.

J is TRBJ2-3 and V is TRBV5-1, with 7 nucleotides matching TRBD2. There are 16 residues in the CDR3. CDR1 and CDR2 (germline): SGHRS, YFSETQ. The V segment lost 4 bases and the J segment 5 bases; nucleotides outside the gene matches: 13. Written as DNA, the CDR3 is TGCGCCAGCAGCCCGAGGGAGCGGGACTTGGGAGATACGCAGTATTTT. The encoded protein is CASSPRERDLGDTQYF.

The V call is TRBV10-3, the J call TRBJ1-3; D gene uncertain. With 0 bases removed from V and 0 bases from J, the gap between germline ends came to 6 bases. Germline V gene data show CDR1 as ENHRY and CDR2 as SYGVKD. The CDR3 extends over 15 amino acids. Written as DNA, the CDR3 is TGTGCCATCAGTGAGTCGCGGGCCTCTGGAAACACCATATATTTT. This codes for CAISESRASGNTIYF.

The rearrangement links TRBV2 to TRBJ2-3, with 7 bases aligning to TRBD2. V lost 7 bases and J lost 0; bases outside the gene matches: 10. The germline V gene encodes CDR1 SNHLY and CDR2 FYNNEI. The CDR3 extends over 16 amino acids. DNA for the CDR3: TGTGCCAGCACCGTTCTGAGCGGGACTAGCACAGATACGCAGTATTTT. This encodes CASTVLSGTSTDTQYF.

This clone was counted once. The V gene is TRBV4-3, the J gene TRBJ1-2; unclear D gene. Trimming took 1 base from V and 7 from J, leaving 10 bases between them. The CDR3 is made up of 13 amino acids. CDR1 is LGHNA and CDR2 is YSLEER in the germline V gene. This chain's CDR3 is CASSQGPSGGYTF. The CDR3 bases are TGCGCCAGCAGCCAAGGTCCCTCCGGTGGCTACACCTTC.

V usage is TRBV15 and J usage is TRBJ2-7, with D possibly being TRBD1 (5 bases). Trimming removed 0 bases from V and 1 base from J, with 13 bases in between. The CDR3 has 16 residues. Germline CDR1 LNHNV, CDR2 YYDKDF (reference sequence). CDR3 sequence reads: CATSRDPNQGSYEQYF. The CDR3 nucleotides are TGTGCCACCAGCAGAGATCCCAACCAGGGATCCTACGAGCAGTACTTC.

The chain links TRBV7-9 to TRBJ1-2; 10 nucleotides line up with TRBD1. Looked up from germline, CDR1 is SEHNR and CDR2 is FQNEAQ (reference sequence). The V and J ends lost 3 bases and 4 bases, in that order; junction bases with no gene match: 2. This CDR3 region has 14 residues. In DNA, the CDR3 is TGTGCCAGCAGCTTCAGGACAGGGGGCTATGGCTACACCTTC. It is translated as CASSFRTGGYGYTF.

CDR3 sequence (DNA): TGTGCCAGCAGTTACACAGGACTAGCGGGCTACAATGAGCAGTTCTTC. Its translation: CASSYTGLAGYNEQFF. This chain connects TRBV6-5 to TRBJ2-1; 11 bases are a match to TRBD2. CDR1 and CDR2 (germline): MNHEY, SVGAGI. The ends lost 2 bases at V and 3 bases at J; junction bases unmatched: 3. CDR3 size: 16 residues.